This T cell receptor beta chain was documented in a study of vaccination effects on CD4 cells after COVID-19 (dated by TCRdb to the early 2020s). In the study overall: Across the study, the median time from the second dose to post-vaccine sampling was 72 days (range 14 to 241). Cultures from other donors in the study were sequenced with the Oncomine TCR Beta short-read assay on an Illumina iSeq 100. Altogether, 10 COVID-19 convalescent patients and 4 SARS-CoV-2-naive healthy vaccine recipients made up the full study. In both COVID-19 convalescent patients and infection-naive vaccine recipients, the study compared SARS-CoV-2 spike-specific CD4+ TCR repertoires from before mRNA vaccination with those from after it. The full study reports these points: The study was limited by a small number of convalescent patients, and early post-infection timepoints were lacking. Both infection-induced and vaccine-induced clones contracted markedly at late post-vaccination timepoints, which is consistent with waning T cell responses. Among healthy vaccine recipients, nearly all vaccine-induced clones were SARS-CoV-2 mono-reactive, and just 1 of 255 was cross-reactive with common cold coronaviruses.

Remarks on this clone: Its antigen specificity is not known. A junction boundary mismatches the germline segment, possibly from a read error.

The CDR3 spans 13 residues, from the cysteine through the phenylalanine. The kept DNA is CDR3 alone, 39 bases in frame from the first base. The germline V gene yields SGHNT for CDR1 and YENEEA for CDR2. In the ViraFEST assay, PBMC were stimulated with viral peptide pools, and TCR sequencing was then used to find antigen-specific CD4+ T cell clonotypes based on their expansion. After more than 9 days of culture, CD4+ T cells were isolated with the EasySep CD4+ T cell isolation kit. Participants received two doses of either the BNT162b2 or the mRNA-1273 mRNA SARS-CoV-2 vaccine. None of the healthy vaccine recipients had a prior SARS-CoV-2 infection, which was confirmed by nucleocapsid antibody tests that came back negative both before and after vaccination. Approximately 2 million PBMC per well were cultured with around 9.8 ug/ml peptides in IMDM containing 5% human AB serum, 8.5 to 10 IU/ml IL-2 and gentamicin. On days 3 and 7, half of the culture medium was replaced with fresh IL-2-containing medium. Each peptide stimulation condition was cultured in triplicate wells unless otherwise noted. Using Ficoll-Paque Plus gradient centrifugation, PBMC were separated from whole blood and then either used fresh or cryopreserved at -140C. The spike proteins of SARS-CoV-2 and of the common cold coronaviruses HCoV-NL63, HCoV-OC43 and HCoV-229E were spanned by overlapping peptide pools. The QIAamp micro DNA kit was used to extract genomic DNA from the cultured CD4+ T cells.

Receptor libraries were prepared by the immunoSEQ multiplex PCR assay. DNA from the CD4+ T cells that had been cultured and isolated underwent TCR beta CDR3 sequencing. The source study handled its data this way. The analysis removed non-productive TCR sequences, trimmed reads to the CDR3 region, and retained only CDR3s that were 7 or more amino acids long. The MANAFEST web app was used to pick out antigen-specific clonotypes by comparing their expansion in peptide wells with that in reference cultures. To be called positive, a clone needed expansion at FDR<0.05 compared with the reference and with all other wells, an odds ratio greater than 5, and a frequency greater than 0.1% in two replicate wells. Clonotypes significantly expanded in SARS-CoV-2 spike wells and in at least one common cold coronavirus spike condition were defined as cross-reactive. CDR3 similarity was assessed by Levenshtein distance using the stringdist R package, and unrooted trees were constructed with ape in R 3.6.1. TCRdb's version of the immuneACCESS table is confined to in-frame rearrangements and falls short of the full clone set. An unresolved V gene accounts for under half of the shortfall where checked; the remainder is of unknown origin. That table gives V, J and clone size, and the DNA gave D and trimming. For this sample the table gives about 28,000 clones, of which about 70% were detected only once. The top ten clonotypes cover roughly a tenth of the sample.

The TCR sequence derives from a human donor who received a COVID-19 vaccine. Sequencing was performed on CD4+ T cells from PBMCs cultured with HCoV-NL63 spike peptides, taken after COVID-19 vaccination. The cell subset or site label corresponds to: HCoV-NL63 spike overlapping peptide pool stimulation. The rearrangement joined TRBV11-3 to TRBJ1-1; the D gene identity is not certain. The DNA sequence is as follows: TGTGCCAGCAGCCTAGAGGAGAACACTGAAGCTTTCTTT. This codes for CASSLEENTEAFF.